The T cell receptor (beta chain) under discussion was sequenced for a study of early T cells in non-severe SARS-CoV-2 infection. The overall study: Unsorted whole blood bulk RNA was sequenced, with unpaired chains. General study results and limits: Anti-spike CD8 responses were favored by VDJdb matching, which missed private and CD4 specificities.

Unique molecular identifiers (one per individual cDNA molecule) were attached. TCRdb reprocessed the 5' RACE reads via MiXCR and lists one record per CDR3 protein. The table shows about 69,000 distinct CDR3 sequences, with 9.5% to 12% occurring only once. On this clonotype itself: Its antigen remains unidentified.

V was pared by 0 bases and J by 2 bases, with 10 bases between. Germline V gene data show CDR1 as LNHNV and CDR2 as YYDKDF (reference sequence). The CDR3 is 15 amino acids. The chain joins TRBV15 to TRBJ2-5; tentative D call: TRBD1 (5 bases). Specimen: whole blood, collected at baseline. This receptor was identified in an adult who was a healthcare worker with PCR-confirmed SARS-CoV-2 infection or an uninfected control (not recorded which). The CDR3 DNA sequence: TGTGCCACCAGCAGAGATCGGCACAGGCAAGAGACCCAGTACTTC. Protein product: CATSRDRHRQETQYF.